This T cell receptor beta chain was profiled in a study of cytotoxic CD8 clonotypes in ibrutinib-treated CLL (dated by TCRdb to about 2021). Notes on the research overall: The cohort was composed of about 10 relapsed/refractory and roughly 16 treatment-naive patients; IGHV unmutated status was identified in 17 patients. Responses were partial in 25 or so patients and complete in 2; after median around 65 months follow-up, about 14 stayed in remission and roughly twelve progressed. Response samples were obtained after a median of approximately twelve months of treatment, with a range of roughly 6 to 36 months. On average, each sample had 255,043 productive templates and 100,000 or so productive rearrangements. Of the approximately 86 participants in the trial, 25 to 30 had longitudinal samples available. Cryopreserved peripheral blood mononuclear cells were obtained before treatment, at response, and at either sustained remission or disease progression. Every sample from remission and from progressive disease was obtained while the patients were still on ibrutinib.

Results the study describes overall, beyond this receptor: Clonality rose at ibrutinib response, remained stable during sustained remission, and dropped back toward baseline at progression. Sampling times were not matched between patients in sustained remission and patients whose disease was progressing, and lymph node repertoires were not examined. Baseline clonality exceeded that of age-matched healthy donors and correlated strongly with circulating CD8+ T-cell counts. Public clonotypes were rare and either contracted or stayed stable during treatment, and the rise in clonality at ibrutinib response reflected the expansion of private clonotypes.

V and J are truncated by 6 bases and 7 bases respectively, leaving an intervening sequence of 16 bases. The CDR3 contains 14 residues, cysteine and phenylalanine counted. Here the CDR3 DNA is all that survives: 42 bases in frame from base 1. The germline V gene supplies CDR1 MNHEY and CDR2 SVGAGI. The goal of deep resolution MiSeq sequencing was a depth between 1 in 1 million and 1 in 200,000 T cells, and coverage averaged 10x per clonotype. The immunoSEQ hsTCRB Kit was used to generate the TCR beta libraries. Processing in the source paper ran as follows. ImmunoSEQ Data Assistant and ImmunoSEQ Analyzer were used for data analysis, and V, D and J genes were assigned according to IMGT definitions. Clonality, which ranges from 0 to 1, was calculated by subtracting the normalized Shannon entropy of productive rearrangement frequencies from one. Public clonotype analysis was restricted to overrepresented clonotypes comprising at least 0.05% of each patient's repertoire. About a dozen age-matched healthy donor repertoires from immuneACCESS were used as controls for clonality. Entries here come from immuneACCESS through TCRdb and include only in-frame sequences with V and J called. Some clones fail to appear in such tables; in the studies checked, an unresolved V gene covers under half of the shortfall, and the cause of the remainder is unknown. That table is the source of V, J and clone size, and D and trimming were worked out from the DNA. The sample profile shows about 120,000 clones; approximately 58% of them were found once. Jointly, the top ten make up around 37% of the sample.

The time point label corresponds to: roughly 25 months on ibrutinib. For TCR beta library preparation, roughly 2 micrograms of genomic DNA were isolated from cryopreserved PBMCs. Longitudinal blood samples from CLL patients on ibrutinib monotherapy underwent high-throughput TCR beta sequencing. Patients were enrolled in a phase 2 open-label single-center ibrutinib monotherapy trial. Details on this clone: No antigen is known for it. No per-base quality is available; no much larger clone lies one base away.

The sample was PBMCs, taken after 24 months of ibrutinib treatment. The rearranged chain carries TRBV6-5 and TRBJ2-1; the D gene is tentatively TRBD1 or TRBD2, each matching 5 bases. The sequence came from a human donor with chronic lymphocytic leukemia. The CDR3 here reads CASRTRDRGNEQFF. The bases read TGTGCCAGCAGGACCCGGGACCGAGGAAATGAGCAGTTCTTC.